This TCR beta chain was documented in a study of blood T cell repertoires in COVID-19. Germline V gene data show CDR1 as SNHLY and CDR2 as FYNNEI. The V segment lost 4 bases and the J segment 5 bases; nucleotides outside the gene matches: 4. CDR3 size: 14 residues. Clones were read by immunoSEQ multiplex PCR, and TCRdb kept only the in-frame ones, dropping some. The sample contains about 360,000 clones, about 87% of which appear only once. The chain uses TRBV2 and TRBJ1-5; TRBD1 aligns across 8 bases. Sample: peripheral blood. This TCR derives from a human donor in a cohort sampled during active COVID-19. The CDR3, as DNA: TGTGCCAGCAGTGCAGGACAGGGTGATCAGCCCCAGCATTTT. Protein product: CASSAGQGDQPQHF. Combining the CDR3 with reference TRBV2 and TRBJ1-5 gives the whole variable domain EPEVTQTPSHQVTQMGQEVILRCVPISNHLYFYWYRQILGQKVEFLVSFYNNEISEKSEIFDDQFSVERPDGSNFTLKIRSTKLEDSAMYFCASSAGQGDQPQHFGDGTRLSIL.